This T cell receptor beta chain was identified in a study of vaccination and CD4 T cells after COVID-19. An Oncomine TCR Beta short-read assay was used to sequence the DNA from cultured CD4+ T cells. Each CDR3 protein is one row after TCRdb ran MiXCR on the PCR reads. The top ten hold approximately 8.6% of the sample, which has about 19,000 distinct CDR3 sequences, roughly 23% seen once. The length of the CDR3 is 10 residues. Treatment defined: roughly 10-day PBMC culture with coronavirus spike peptide pools or control peptides (ViraFEST assay). Before TCRs were sequenced, ViraFEST expanded antigen-specific T cells with peptide pools. In this sample, this clonotype turned up a few times. Antigen: not known.

This chain links TRBV21-1 with TRBJ2-7; TRBD1, as called in the table, went unchecked against the DNA. TRBV21-1 is recorded as a pseudogene. The source of this sequence is a human donor with COVID-19. The sequencing input was cultured CD4+ T cells from blood. The chain's CDR3 is CASRGGEQYF. The CDR3 coding sequence is TGTGCCAGCAGAGGGGGGGAGCAGTACTTC.